The 22 T cell receptor beta chains in this list originate from one sample, sequenced in a study of blood T cell repertoires in COVID-19. This table comes from immunoSEQ multiplex PCR, and its TCRdb copy is limited to in-frame clones, with some not included. The sample shows roughly 250,000 clones, 85% to 90% of them seen only once. Sample: PBMCs or T cells enriched from blood (not recorded which). All receptors derive from a man aged 35 to 55 who had recovered from COVID-19.

This clone showed up just once. This chain uses TRBV10-1 with TRBJ2-5, with a weak D call TRBD1 (5 bases). This CDR3 spans 13 amino acids. Germline values: CDR1 WNHNN, CDR2 SYGVQD (reference sequence). V shed 6 bases and J shed 5 bases, with 13 bases lying between them. This chain's CDR3 is CASRRTPGETQYF. The DNA for the CDR3 is TGCGCCAGCAGAAGGACCCCAGGGGAGACCCAGTACTTC.

The chain uses TRBV27 and TRBJ1-2; no firm D call. V was shortened by 8 bases and J by 7 bases, with 14 bases between the two germline ends. The length of the CDR3 is 12 residues. The V gene's germline CDR1 is MNHEY and CDR2 SMNVEV (reference sequence). The CDR3 sequence is CASGRTVFGYTF. In DNA form, the CDR3 reads TGTGCCAGCGGAAGAACAGTGTTTGGCTACACCTTC.

The V and J genes are TRBV7-9 and TRBJ1-4; D call uncertain. The CDR3 runs 15 residues. V was cut by 4 bases and J by 2 bases, with 11 bases left in between. Germline CDR1 is SEHNR and CDR2 is FQNEAQ (reference sequence). As DNA, the CDR3 is TGTGCCAGCAGCTGGAAGGGAGGGACTAATGAAAAACTGTTTTTT. Translating gives CASSWKGGTNEKLFF.

This sequence joins TRBV20-1 and TRBJ2-2, with a tentative D call TRBD1 (6 bases). V lost 3 bases to trimming and J lost 0 bases, with 14 bases between them. The CDR3 consists of 16 residues. The germline gives CDR1 DFQATT, CDR2 SNEGSKA (reference sequence). The CDR3 region is CSASIVRGPNTGELFF. CDR3 bases: TGCAGTGCTAGTATTGTCAGGGGACCGAACACCGGGGAGCTGTTTTTT.

The chain combines TRBV19 with TRBJ1-5, with 7 bases aligning to TRBD1. V lost 6 bases to trimming and J lost 0 bases; unmatched junction nucleotides: 5. CDR1 and CDR2 from the germline V gene are LNHDA and SQIVND (reference sequence). There are 15 residues in the CDR3. CDR3 nucleotides: TGTGCCAGTAGACAGGGGATTTATAGCAATCAGCCCCAGCATTTT. It yields the protein CASRQGIYSNQPQHF.

The table lists this clone with a count of one. This chain uses TRBV13 with TRBJ2-7; 10 bases agree with TRBD1. After removal of 5 bases from V and 2 bases from J, the junction contained 6 bases not matched to a gene. CDR3 length: 15 residues. Germline V gene lookup returns CDR1 PRHDT and CDR2 FYEKMQ (reference sequence). The CDR3 DNA reads TGTGCCAGCAGCCGAGACAGGGGGCAAGCCTACGAGCAGTACTTC. It yields the protein CASSRDRGQAYEQYF.

The chain employs TRBV5-1 and TRBJ2-1; unclear D gene. The germline CDR1 and CDR2 sequences are SGHRS and YFSETQ. The CDR3 contains 14 residues. Trimming took off 4 bases at V and 3 bases at J, with 11 bases between the two ends. CDR3 nucleotides: TGCGCCAGCAGCCCCAGAAAAGACTACAATGAGCAGTTCTTC. This codes for CASSPRKDYNEQFF.

The chain is built from TRBV19 and TRBJ1-1, with TRBD1 matching over 7 bases. There are 15 residues in the CDR3. V shed 5 bases, J shed 2 bases, and the junction held 8 bases outside the gene matches. Germline loops: CDR1 LNHDA, CDR2 SQIVND (reference sequence). The CDR3 DNA reads TGTGCCAGTAGTCCCCGAACAGGGGCAAACACTGAAGCTTTCTTT. Protein: CASSPRTGANTEAFF.

The chain joins TRBV5-4 to TRBJ1-1; 8 nucleotides match TRBD1. CDR1 SGHNT and CDR2 YYREEE come from the germline V gene (reference sequence). This CDR3 has 13 residues. J was trimmed by 6 bases and V by 4 bases; bases with no gene match: 5. CDR3 protein: CASSLGQGPEAFF. The CDR3 DNA sequence: TGTGCCAGCAGCCTAGGACAGGGCCCTGAAGCTTTCTTT.

The CDR3 loop reads CASRPGGHSGNTIYF. The DNA for the CDR3 is TGCGCCAGCCGCCCCGGGGGGCACTCTGGAAACACCATATATTTT. This chain links TRBV5-1 with TRBJ1-3, with D perhaps matching TRBD1 (6 bases). The V and J ends lost 7 bases and 0 bases respectively, with 14 bases between them. Germline V gene sequence: CDR1 SGHRS, CDR2 YFSETQ. This CDR3 contains 15 residues.

J is TRBJ2-7 and V is TRBV7-2; 11 positions match TRBD2. V shed 2 bases, J shed 5 bases, and the junction held 8 bases outside the gene matches. The length of the CDR3 is 16 residues. Germline CDR1 and CDR2: SGHTA and FQGNSA. This CDR3 is CASSLLLAGGVDEQYF. CDR3 DNA sequence: TGTGCCAGCAGCTTACTCCTAGCGGGAGGCGTGGACGAGCAGTACTTC.

V is TRBV5-1 and J is TRBJ1-2; 8 nucleotides line up with TRBD1. This CDR3 region has 13 residues. The junction had 8 bases not matched to a gene; V was cut back by 6 bases and J by 7 bases. Germline CDR1 and CDR2: SGHRS and YFSETQ. CDR3 bases: TGCGCCAGCACGACAGGGGCACAGGCTGGCTACACCTTC. This gives the protein CASTTGAQAGYTF.

CDR3 nucleotides: TGTGCCAGCAGTTTACCCGACACTGAAGCTTTCTTT. It is translated as CASSLPDTEAFF. The chain links TRBV12-3 or TRBV12-4 to TRBJ1-1; D remains unclear. The CDR3 loop spans 12 amino acids. V lost 2 bases and J lost 3, with 4 bases in between.

The gene calls are TRBV7-8 and TRBJ1-1, with D perhaps TRBD1 (6 bases). Germline CDR1 is SGHVS and CDR2 is FQNEAQ. This CDR3 is built from 15 residues. Trimming left V 7 bases short and J 1 base short, with 16 bases between. DNA for the CDR3: TGTGCCAGCATAAATACAGGGTTTTCGAACACTGAAGCTTTCTTT. Protein product: CASINTGFSNTEAFF.

V and J are TRBV6-5 and TRBJ2-3; TRBD2 matches 12 bases. The CDR3 runs to 16 residues. The germline V gene has CDR1 MNHEY and CDR2 SVGAGI. With V trimmed by 2 bases and J by 4 bases, 4 bases remained unmatched. Here the CDR3 reads CASSYRLAGVPDTQYF. The CDR3 nucleotides read TGTGCCAGCAGTTACAGACTAGCGGGGGTTCCAGATACGCAGTATTTT.

The V and J genes are TRBV7-9 and TRBJ2-6, with D maybe TRBD2 (6 bases). CDR3 length: 18 residues. Trimming shortened V by 2 bases and J by 1 base, and 15 bases separated the two germline ends. The germline gives CDR1 SEHNR, CDR2 FQNEAQ (reference sequence). DNA for the CDR3: TGTGCCAGCAGCTTAACGATTCAAGGGAGGTCTGGGGCCAACGTCCTGACTTTC. Its translation is CASSLTIQGRSGANVLTF.

The chain links TRBV11-3 to TRBJ2-2; D gene ambiguous. Trimming stripped 1 base from V and 5 bases from J, with 5 bases between. The CDR3 contains 13 residues. CDR1 and CDR2 from the germline V gene are SGHNT and YENEEA. The CDR3 nucleotides read TGTGCCAGCAGCTTAGTATTTACCGGGGAGCTGTTTTTT. It translates to CASSLVFTGELFF.

The rearrangement links TRBV7-8 to TRBJ2-1, with 7 nucleotides matching TRBD1. This CDR3 has 16 residues. Trimming cost V 1 base and J 3 bases; bases outside gene matches: 6. Germline V gene lookup returns CDR1 SGHVS and CDR2 FQNEAQ. CDR3 sequence: CASSLVPGQDYNEQFF. For the CDR3, the DNA is TGTGCCAGCAGCTTAGTTCCAGGACAGGACTACAATGAGCAGTTCTTC.

This clone was recorded a few times. The chain combines TRBV9 with TRBJ2-1, with a weak D call TRBD2 (5 bases). Trimming stripped 4 bases from V and 0 bases from J, with 17 bases between. Germline CDR1 reads SGDLS; CDR2 reads YYNGEE. The CDR3 runs 17 residues. The CDR3 here is CASSKKFGESSYNEQFF. Written as DNA, the CDR3 is TGTGCCAGCAGCAAGAAATTTGGGGAGAGCTCCTACAATGAGCAGTTCTTC.

The genes are TRBV27 and TRBJ2-1, with TRBD2 matching 10 bases. CDR3 length equals 16 residues. J gave up 4 bases and V 5 bases, and 8 bases lay outside the gene matches. CDR1 and CDR2 from the germline V gene are MNHEY and SMNVEV (reference sequence). In DNA form, the CDR3 reads TGTGCCAGCAGTACGCTAGCGGGAGCTGTTTACAATGAGCAGTTCTTC. Its protein product is CASSTLAGAVYNEQFF.

This rearrangement joins TRBV6-2 or TRBV6-3 to TRBJ1-2; maybe TRBD1 (6 bases). CDR3 size: 13 residues. Germline V gene sequence: CDR1 MNHEY, CDR2 SVGEGT. Deletions cut 3 bases from V and 6 bases from J, with 11 bases between. CDR3 amino acids: CASSYPGAHGYTF. The CDR3 nucleotides read TGTGCCAGCAGTTATCCAGGGGCTCATGGCTACACCTTC.

The V call is TRBV7-6, the J call TRBJ2-7, with TRBD1 matching 7 bases. Germline CDR1 SGHVS, CDR2 FNYEAQ. This CDR3 is 15 amino acids long. Trimming at V came to 5 bases and at J to 3 bases, leaving 10 bases not matched to a gene. The CDR3 region has the DNA TGTGCCAGCAGCCCCCAACCGGGACAGAGCTACGAGCAGTACTTC. This sequence encodes CASSPQPGQSYEQYF.